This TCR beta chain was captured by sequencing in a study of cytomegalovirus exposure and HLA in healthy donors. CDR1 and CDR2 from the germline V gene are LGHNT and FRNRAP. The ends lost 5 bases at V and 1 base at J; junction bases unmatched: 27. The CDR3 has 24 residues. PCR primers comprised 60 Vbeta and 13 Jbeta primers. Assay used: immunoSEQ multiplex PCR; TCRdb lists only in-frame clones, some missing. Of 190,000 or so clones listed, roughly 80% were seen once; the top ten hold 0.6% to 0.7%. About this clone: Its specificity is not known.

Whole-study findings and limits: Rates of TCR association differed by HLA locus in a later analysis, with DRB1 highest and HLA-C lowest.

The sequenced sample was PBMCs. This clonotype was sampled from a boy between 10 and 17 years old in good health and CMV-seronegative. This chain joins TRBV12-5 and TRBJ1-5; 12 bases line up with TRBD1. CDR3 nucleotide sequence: TGTGCTAGTGGTCTCATCCCTTACCTCTCCGGGACAGGGGGCAATTACCTAAGCAATCAGCCCCAGCATTTT. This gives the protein CASGLIPYLSGTGGNYLSNQPQHF.